This T cell receptor beta chain emerged from a study of cytomegalovirus exposure and HLA in healthy donors. Overall study context: Among 150 million to 200 million T cells, an earlier analysis found 117 million unique TCR beta sequences. Drawn from HLA-typed donors, around 85 million unique TCRs were held in an early data release.

The PCR employed 60 Vbeta primers together with 13 Jbeta primers. The table came from immunoSEQ multiplex PCR; TCRdb's copy has only in-frame clones and leaves some out. The table records approximately 160,000 clones, about three quarters of them present only once. V was cut by 6 bases and J by 7 bases, with 15 bases left in between. CDR1 is MDHEN, CDR2 SYDVKM, per germline. This CDR3 has 13 residues. Though nominally healthy at sampling, donors likely had unrecorded immune exposures. The chain combines TRBV28 with TRBJ1-2; D is unresolved. Sequencing was done on a sample of PBMCs. The source of this sequence is a man between 18 and 35 years old in good health and CMV-seropositive. The CDR3 sequence is CASSVNPFGGYTF. The CDR3 bases are TGTGCCAGCAGCGTTAATCCTTTCGGTGGCTACACCTTC.